This T cell receptor beta chain was documented in a study of early T cells in non-severe SARS-CoV-2 infection. There are many counts of this clonotype. TCRdb called the 5' RACE reads again in MiXCR, with one record for every CDR3 protein. The table shows tens of thousands of distinct CDR3 sequences, with around 4.5% occurring only once. The receptor was isolated from an adult who was a healthcare worker with PCR-confirmed SARS-CoV-2 infection or an uninfected control (not recorded which). Sequencing was done on a sample of whole blood.

CDR3 bases: TGTGCCAGCAGCTCCCCGGGACAGGGAGGTGAAAAACTGTTTTTT. Amino acids: CASSSPGQGGEKLFF. This chain joins TRBV7-2 and TRBJ1-4, with 9 bases identical to TRBD1. This CDR3 spans 15 amino acids. J was trimmed by 7 bases and V by 4 bases; bases with no gene match: 7. Germline lookup yields CDR1 SGHTA and CDR2 FQGNSA.